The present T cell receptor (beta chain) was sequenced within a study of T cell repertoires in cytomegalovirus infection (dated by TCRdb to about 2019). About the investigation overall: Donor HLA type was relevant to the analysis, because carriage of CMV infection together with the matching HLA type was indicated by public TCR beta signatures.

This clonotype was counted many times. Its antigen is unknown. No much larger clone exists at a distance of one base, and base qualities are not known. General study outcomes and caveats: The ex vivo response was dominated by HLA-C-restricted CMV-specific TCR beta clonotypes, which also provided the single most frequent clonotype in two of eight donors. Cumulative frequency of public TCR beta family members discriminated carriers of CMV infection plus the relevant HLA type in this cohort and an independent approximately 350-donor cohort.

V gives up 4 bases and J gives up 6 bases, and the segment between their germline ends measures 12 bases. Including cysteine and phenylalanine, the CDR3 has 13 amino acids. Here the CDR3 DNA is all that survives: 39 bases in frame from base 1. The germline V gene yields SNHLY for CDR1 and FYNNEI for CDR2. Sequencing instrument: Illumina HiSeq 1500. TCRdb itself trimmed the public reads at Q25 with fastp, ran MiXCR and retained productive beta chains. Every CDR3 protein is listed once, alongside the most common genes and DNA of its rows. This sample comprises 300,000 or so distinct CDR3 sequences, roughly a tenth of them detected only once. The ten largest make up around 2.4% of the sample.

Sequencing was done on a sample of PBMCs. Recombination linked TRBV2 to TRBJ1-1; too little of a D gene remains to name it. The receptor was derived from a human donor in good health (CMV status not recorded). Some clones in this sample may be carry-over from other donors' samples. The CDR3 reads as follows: CASSAFQAAEAFF. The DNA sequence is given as TGTGCCAGCAGTGCCTTTCAAGCCGCTGAAGCTTTCTTT.